This entry features one T cell receptor (beta chain) sequence. Looked up from germline, CDR1 is MDHEN and CDR2 is SYDVKM. V gave up 7 bases and J gave up 5 bases, with 13 bases separating them. The CDR3 is made up of 13 amino acids. These data are taken from a study of blood T cell repertoires in COVID-19. In the source study's methods: Estimation of nucleated cell counts was performed using reference gene primer amplification. Assay: immunoSEQ multiplex PCR; the TCRdb copy retains only in-frame clones and omits some. The DNA gave D and trimming, while V, J and clone size come from that table. The table lists 40,000 or so clones, approximately 86% of them singletons.

Sequenced material: peripheral blood. The sequence came from a man aged 50-60 years with active COVID-19. The chain recombines TRBV28 with TRBJ2-3, with D tentatively TRBD1 (7 bases). As DNA, the CDR3 is TGTGCCAGCACCCTCCAGGGGGGAGATACGCAGTATTTT. Its protein product is CASTLQGGDTQYF.